This T cell receptor (beta chain) was documented in a study of tumor-infiltrating lymphocytes in primary liver carcinoma. With regard to this clonotype: No conserved phenylalanine or tryptophan is present at the end of the CDR3, so a read error is the likely explanation. The DNA is left out, because the CDR3 cannot be placed on it with certainty; the CDR3 is given as TCRdb lists it.

The researchers produced TCR beta cDNA from 450 to 600 ng total RNA with a constant-region primer. Investigators got TCR beta libraries out of three nested multiplex PCR rounds, done with slightly modified ARM-PCR. Rounds one and two of PCR, each of 10 cycles, were primed with TRBV1-TRBV30 forward primers and a C-beta reverse primer. One entry per CDR3 protein, called by TCRdb with MiXCR from the multiplex PCR reads. This sample has roughly 86,000 distinct CDR3 sequences, with about 73% found just once. CDR1 and CDR2 from the germline V gene are SGHAT and FQNNGV. From its first to its last residue, the CDR3 has 15 amino acids. From unsorted bulk tissue weighing about 20-32 mg, DNA and RNA were co-extracted.

The chain joins TRBV11-2 to TRBJ2-3. The receptor was isolated from a middle-aged man with primary liver carcinoma and hepatitis B virus infection. The specimen was tumor-adjacent normal liver tissue. This CDR3 is CASSKLSSRTDTQYL.